This T cell receptor beta chain was documented in a study of human T cells and chemical hapten exposure. Study background: TCR yields per sample varied, mainly owing to small pooled library volume differences. Study-wide findings and caveats: TCRs at high frequency, those above 1 in 1000, did not change with DPC sensitization.

Trimming removed 6 bases at V and 5 bases at J, with 10 bases between. The CDR3 length is 12 residues. CDR1 is SQVTM, CDR2 ANQGSEA, per germline. Total RNA came from unfractionated whole blood. Individual cDNA molecules had unique molecular identifiers attached to them by the library. Original analysis: Sequenced samples showed a median of approximately 100,000 TCRs each, with counts running from around 20,000 to 690,000. TCRdb recomputed calls from the reads with MiXCR, one row per CDR3 protein. These V and J calls are TCRdb output, not the study's own analysis. There are 95,000 to 150,000 distinct CDR3 sequences in the sample; more than 8.5% occur only once, and 1.4% lies in the top ten. This clonotype was picked up one time. Antigen specificity is unknown.

The clonotype comes from a human donor in good health. Some clones in this sample may be carry-over from other donors' samples. The chain employs TRBV29-1 and TRBJ2-2, with TRBD1 as a possible D gene (7 bases). Source material: whole blood. The CDR3 protein is CSVQGGTGELFF. The DNA of the CDR3 is TGCAGCGTCCAGGGGGGAACCGGGGAGCTGTTTTTT.